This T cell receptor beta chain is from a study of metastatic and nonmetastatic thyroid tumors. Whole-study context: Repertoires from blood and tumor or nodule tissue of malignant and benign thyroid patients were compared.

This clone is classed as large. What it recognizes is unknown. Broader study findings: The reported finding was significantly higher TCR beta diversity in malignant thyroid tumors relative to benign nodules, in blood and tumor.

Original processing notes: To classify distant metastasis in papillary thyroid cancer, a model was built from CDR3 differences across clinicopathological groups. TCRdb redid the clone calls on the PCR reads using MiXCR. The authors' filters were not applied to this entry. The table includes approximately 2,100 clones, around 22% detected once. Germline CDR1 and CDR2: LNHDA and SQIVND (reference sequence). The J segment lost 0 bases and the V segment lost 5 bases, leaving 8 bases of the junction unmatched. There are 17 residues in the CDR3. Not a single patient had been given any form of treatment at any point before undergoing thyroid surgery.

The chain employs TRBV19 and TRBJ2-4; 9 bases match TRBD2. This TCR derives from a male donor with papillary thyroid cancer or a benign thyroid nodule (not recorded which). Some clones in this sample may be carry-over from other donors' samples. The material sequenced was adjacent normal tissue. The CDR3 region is CASSSITSGLAKNIQYF. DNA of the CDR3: TGTGCCAGTAGTTCCATTACTAGCGGGTTAGCCAAAAACATTCAGTACTTC.